These T cell receptor beta chains were read from a single sample in a study of OX40 agonist ivuxolimab in advanced cancers. Sequencing was performed with immunoSEQ multiplex PCR; in TCRdb, only in-frame clones are kept and a portion is missing. This table has about 68,000 clones, roughly 84% appearing once. Sequencing used CD4+ or CD8+ T cells sorted from blood, obtained in a trial of the OX40 agonist ivuxolimab. These receptor sequences come from an adult with an advanced solid tumor such as melanoma, head and neck, liver or kidney cancer. Each CDR3 is given with its conserved first and last residue. The D gene is left open where the match is weak. Rows may omit the clone size; those that give it use once, few, many or a size class.

V: TRBV27
J: TRBJ2-7
D: .
length: 13
size: .
CDR3: CASSFGPSYEQYF
DNA: TGTGCCAGCAGTTTCGGGCCTTCCTACGAGCAGTACTTC

V: TRBV18
J: TRBJ1-1
D: .
length: 15
size: .
CDR3: CASSLHGGANTEAFF
DNA: TGTGCCAGCTCACTACACGGAGGGGCGAACACTGAAGCTTTCTTT

V: TRBV5-4
J: TRBJ2-5
D: TRBD1
length: 13
size: .
CDR3: CASSLAGGETQYF
DNA: TGTGCCAGCAGCTTGGCAGGGGGAGAGACCCAGTACTTC

V: TRBV28
J: TRBJ1-4
D: .
length: 13
size: .
CDR3: CASSLVQVEKLFF
DNA: TGTGCCAGCAGTTTAGTACAGGTCGAAAAACTGTTTTTT

V: TRBV6-9
J: TRBJ2-1
D: .
length: 11
size: .
CDR3: CARRTRDLKFF
DNA: TGTGCCAGGAGAACCCGGGACCTAAAGTTCTTC

V: TRBV2
J: TRBJ2-3
D: .
length: 16
size: .
CDR3: CASTPGLGPSRDTQYF
DNA: TGTGCCTCCACACCCGGACTCGGCCCCTCCCGGGATACGCAGTATTTT

V: TRBV27
J: TRBJ1-1
D: .
length: 15
size: .
CDR3: CASSYRQPRDTEAFF
DNA: TGTGCCAGCAGTTACCGACAGCCTCGCGACACTGAAGCTTTCTTT

V: TRBV7-2
J: TRBJ2-2
D: TRBD2
length: 16
size: .
CDR3: CASSLYEREADGELFF
DNA: TGTGCCAGCAGCTTATACGAGCGGGAGGCTGACGGGGAGCTGTTTTTT

V: TRBV5-8
J: TRBJ2-3
D: .
length: 14
size: .
CDR3: CASSQQGRTDTQYF
DNA: TGTGCCAGCAGCCAGCAGGGGCGCACAGATACGCAGTATTTT

V: TRBV10-1
J: TRBJ2-7
D: .
length: 13
size: few
CDR3: CASSVNTTYEQYF
DNA: TGCGCCAGCAGTGTCAACACTACCTACGAGCAGTACTTC

V: TRBV7-7
J: TRBJ2-1
D: .
length: 15
size: .
CDR3: CASSLDGLSGNEQFF
DNA: TGTGCTAGCAGCTTAGACGGACTAAGTGGAAATGAGCAGTTCTTC

V: TRBV9
J: TRBJ2-7
D: .
length: 16
size: once
CDR3: CASSPPVGKSSYEQYF
DNA: TGTGCCAGCAGCCCACCCGTTGGAAAATCCTCCTACGAGCAGTACTTC

V: TRBV9
J: TRBJ2-3
D: TRBD1
length: 17
size: .
CDR3: CASSVGGQGFSTDTQYF
DNA: TGTGCCAGCAGCGTAGGGGGACAGGGTTTTTCCACAGATACGCAGTATTTT

V: TRBV19
J: TRBJ1-1
D: TRBD1
length: 16
size: .
CDR3: CASSVIRTGLNTEAFF
DNA: TGTGCCAGTAGTGTAATCCGGACAGGGTTGAACACTGAAGCTTTCTTT

V: TRBV5-1
J: TRBJ2-1
D: .
length: 20
size: .
CDR3: CASSPGPARRKVQRYNEQFF
DNA: TGCGCCAGCAGCCCAGGACCAGCTAGGCGAAAGGTACAGAGGTACAATGAGCAGTTCTTC

V: TRBV5-6
J: TRBJ2-7
D: TRBD1
length: 19
size: .
CDR3: CASSGYGHRGPNAPYEQYF
DNA: TGTGCCAGCAGCGGATACGGGCACAGGGGTCCTAACGCTCCCTACGAGCAGTACTTC

V: TRBV10-3
J: TRBJ2-5
D: .
length: 13
size: .
CDR3: CAISVDSQETQYF
DNA: TGTGCCATCAGCGTTGACAGTCAAGAGACCCAGTACTTC

V: TRBV14
J: TRBJ2-1
D: .
length: 13
size: .
CDR3: CASSQESRTRQFF
DNA: TGTGCCAGCAGCCAAGAATCGAGAACGAGACAGTTCTTC

V: TRBV11-1
J: TRBJ2-1
D: .
length: 16
size: .
CDR3: CASSLRASGGISEQFF
DNA: TGTGCCAGCAGTCTAAGGGCCTCGGGTGGAATTTCGGAGCAGTTCTTC

V: TRBV19
J: TRBJ2-1
D: TRBD2
length: 14
size: .
CDR3: CASSIEAGVYEQFF
DNA: TGTGCCAGTAGTATAGAAGCGGGAGTCTATGAGCAGTTCTTC

V: TRBV19
J: TRBJ2-3
D: TRBD1
length: 15
size: .
CDR3: CASSMTGGVTDTQYF
DNA: TGTGCCAGTAGTATGACAGGGGGGGTCACAGATACGCAGTATTTT

V: TRBV7-3
J: TRBJ2-2
D: TRBD2
length: 14
size: .
CDR3: CASSASGNTGELFF
DNA: TGTGCCAGCAGCGCTAGCGGCAACACCGGGGAGCTGTTTTTT

V: TRBV28
J: TRBJ1-2
D: .
length: 14
size: .
CDR3: CASSSGVSGYGYTF
DNA: TGTGCCAGCAGTTCGGGGGTCTCAGGATATGGCTACACCTTC

V: TRBV27
J: TRBJ2-7
D: TRBD2
length: 15
size: .
CDR3: CASSFGAGGTYEQYF
DNA: TGTGCCAGCAGTTTTGGAGCGGGAGGTACCTACGAGCAGTACTTC

V: TRBV25-1
J: TRBJ2-2
D: .
length: 16
size: .
CDR3: CASSDSAGTNTGELFF
DNA: TGTGCCAGCAGTGATTCAGCGGGCACGAACACCGGGGAGCTGTTTTTT

V: TRBV25-1
J: TRBJ2-2
D: .
length: 15
size: .
CDR3: CASSEWQGRTGELFF
DNA: TGTGCCAGCAGTGAATGGCAGGGTCGGACCGGGGAGCTGTTTTTT

V: TRBV10-3
J: TRBJ1-1
D: .
length: 13
size: .
CDR3: CAISESGNTEAFF
DNA: TGTGCCATCAGTGAGTCTGGGAACACTGAAGCTTTCTTT

V: TRBV5-1
J: TRBJ2-3
D: .
length: 14
size: .
CDR3: CASSLGGVTDTQYF
DNA: TGCGCCAGCAGCTTGGGGGGGGTCACAGATACGCAGTATTTT

V: TRBV7-2
J: TRBJ2-7
D: .
length: 14
size: .
CDR3: CASSLVGSPNEQYF
DNA: TGTGCCAGCAGCTTAGTTGGGAGCCCCAACGAGCAGTACTTC

V: TRBV18
J: TRBJ2-7
D: TRBD2
length: 14
size: .
CDR3: CASSPTSGTYEQYF
DNA: TGTGCCAGCTCACCAACTAGCGGGACCTACGAGCAGTACTTC

V: TRBV28
J: TRBJ2-5
D: .
length: 14
size: .
CDR3: CASSFSGGPETQYF
DNA: TGTGCCAGCAGTTTTTCCGGGGGACCAGAGACCCAGTACTTC

V: TRBV29-1
J: TRBJ2-2
D: TRBD2
length: 16
size: .
CDR3: CSVAGLAGRGTGELFF
DNA: TGCAGCGTGGCGGGACTAGCGGGAAGAGGCACCGGGGAGCTGTTTTTT

V: TRBV27
J: TRBJ2-7
D: TRBD2
length: 15
size: .
CDR3: CASRPGLAGHYEQYF
DNA: TGTGCCAGCAGACCTGGACTAGCGGGACACTACGAGCAGTACTTC

V: TRBV5-4
J: TRBJ2-1
D: TRBD1
length: 15
size: .
CDR3: CASSPGTDFNNEQFF
DNA: TGTGCCAGCAGCCCGGGGACAGACTTTAACAATGAGCAGTTCTTC

V: TRBV9
J: TRBJ1-1
D: .
length: 13
size: once
CDR3: CASSVQPGTEAFF
DNA: TGTGCCAGCAGCGTCCAGCCAGGCACTGAAGCTTTCTTT

V: TRBV5-6
J: TRBJ2-5
D: .
length: 14
size: .
CDR3: CASSFWGEGETQYF
DNA: TGTGCCAGCAGCTTTTGGGGGGAAGGGGAGACCCAGTACTTC

V: TRBV19
J: TRBJ2-3
D: .
length: 13
size: .
CDR3: CASRGVGTDTQYF
DNA: TGTGCCAGTCGAGGGGTTGGGACAGATACGCAGTATTTT

V: TRBV7-9
J: TRBJ1-5
D: TRBD1
length: 14
size: .
CDR3: CASLKTGEGQPQHF
DNA: TGTGCCAGCTTAAAGACAGGGGAAGGGCAGCCCCAGCATTTT

V: TRBV7-8
J: TRBJ1-1
D: TRBD1
length: 15
size: .
CDR3: CASSLGTGGGTEAFF
DNA: TGTGCCAGCAGCTTAGGTACAGGGGGAGGGACTGAAGCTTTCTTT

V: TRBV4-1
J: TRBJ2-2
D: TRBD2
length: 15
size: .
CDR3: CASTPTSGSSGELFF
DNA: TGCGCCAGCACCCCGACTAGCGGGAGTTCTGGGGAGCTGTTTTTT

V: TRBV6-5
J: TRBJ2-1
D: TRBD2
length: 15
size: .
CDR3: CASRRGLAAYNEQFF
DNA: TGTGCCAGCAGAAGAGGACTAGCGGCTTACAATGAGCAGTTCTTC

V: TRBV5-1
J: TRBJ2-1
D: TRBD1
length: 15
size: .
CDR3: CASSLGGTGTNEQFF
DNA: TGCGCCAGCAGCTTGGGCGGGACAGGGACCAATGAGCAGTTCTTC

V: TRBV2
J: TRBJ2-2
D: .
length: 14
size: .
CDR3: CASVQTENTGELFF
DNA: TGTGCCAGCGTCCAGACCGAGAACACCGGGGAGCTGTTTTTT

V: TRBV5-4
J: TRBJ1-2
D: TRBD1
length: 13
size: few
CDR3: CASSTGTGYGYTF
DNA: TGTGCCAGCTCTACCGGGACAGGGTATGGCTACACCTTC

V: TRBV18
J: TRBJ1-1
D: .
length: 16
size: .
CDR3: CASSPARGIKDTEAFF
DNA: TGTGCCAGCTCACCAGCTAGGGGTATCAAGGACACTGAAGCTTTCTTT

V: TRBV5-1
J: TRBJ2-1
D: TRBD2
length: 20
size: .
CDR3: CASSRFGTSGNTGGYNEQFF
DNA: TGCGCCAGCAGCCGATTCGGGACTAGCGGGAATACGGGTGGGTACAATGAGCAGTTCTTC

V: TRBV7-9
J: TRBJ2-5
D: .
length: 14
size: .
CDR3: CASSSRVVEETQYF
DNA: TGTGCCAGCAGCTCCAGGGTGGTGGAAGAGACCCAGTACTTC

V: TRBV5-1
J: TRBJ1-4
D: .
length: 14
size: .
CDR3: CASSLVAFGEKLFF
DNA: TGCGCCAGCAGCTTGGTGGCCTTTGGTGAAAAACTGTTTTTT

V: TRBV5-1
J: TRBJ2-5
D: .
length: 13
size: .
CDR3: CASSRPTIETQYF
DNA: TGCGCCAGCAGCAGGCCCACCATCGAAACCCAGTACTTC

V: TRBV6-1
J: TRBJ2-5
D: TRBD2
length: 13
size: .
CDR3: CASGLAGGETQYF
DNA: TGTGCCAGCGGCTTAGCGGGAGGAGAGACCCAGTACTTC

V: TRBV7-9
J: TRBJ2-7
D: TRBD2
length: 16
size: .
CDR3: CASSPGTSGNLNEQYF
DNA: TGTGCCAGCAGCCCAGGGACTAGCGGGAACCTCAACGAGCAGTACTTC

V: TRBV10-3
J: TRBJ2-1
D: .
length: 16
size: once
CDR3: CAISGDDRGGGNEQFF
DNA: TGTGCCATCAGTGGTGACGACAGGGGCGGGGGCAATGAGCAGTTCTTC

V: TRBV29-1
J: TRBJ2-7
D: .
length: 11
size: .
CDR3: CSVVGLYEQYF
DNA: TGCAGCGTTGTAGGGCTATACGAGCAGTACTTC

V: TRBV7-2
J: TRBJ1-6
D: TRBD1
length: 14
size: .
CDR3: CASSLGQGLSPLHF
DNA: TGTGCCAGCAGCTTGGGACAGGGACTTTCACCCCTCCACTTT

V: TRBV9
J: TRBJ1-2
D: .
length: 14
size: few
CDR3: CASSVGGKDYGYTF
DNA: TGTGCCAGCAGCGTAGGGGGAAAAGACTATGGCTACACCTTC